These 20 T cell receptor beta chains share one sample of origin, sequenced in a study of T and B cells in COVID-19 patients (TCRdb year 2020). The sequencer listed for this sample is Illumina MiSeq. TRB rearrangements were amplified by multiplex PCR with BIOMED2 TRB-A/B primer pools. Using fastp trimming at Q25 and MiXCR clonotype assembly, TCRdb reanalyzed the public sequencing data and kept in-frame beta chains. Each entry merges the rows of one CDR3 protein and shows their most common DNA and genes. Across this sample there are approximately 18,000 distinct CDR3 sequences, with approximately 30% seen only once. The top ten clones comprise 3.5% to 4.5% of the sample. Genomic DNA extracted from blood was used in amounts of roughly 250-500 ng for amplification of TRB repertoires. The sample comprised blood. Receptors originate from a human donor who had recovered from COVID-19.

This clonotype showed up just a few times. The chain couples TRBV19 to TRBJ2-7; TRBD1 might be the D (6 bases). Germline V gives CDR1 LNHDA, CDR2 SQIVND (reference sequence). This CDR3 region has 15 residues. V lost 8 bases and J 2 bases, leaving 19 bases between the germline ends. CDR3 DNA: TGTGCCAGTTGCAATCCCGGGACAAGCCCCTACGAGCAGTACTTC. Translating it yields CASCNPGTSPYEQYF. The full variable domain, rest sourced from reference TRBV19 and TRBJ2-7, is DGGITQSPKYLFRKEGQNVTLSCEQNLNHDAMYWYRQDPGQGLRLIYYSQIVNDFQKGDIAEGYSVSREKKESFPLTVTSAQKNPTAFYLCASCNPGTSPYEQYFGPGTRLTVT.

This clonotype was counted a few times. The chain employs TRBV5-1 and TRBJ2-3; D might be TRBD1 or TRBD2, each matching 5 bases. Between the trimmed V and J ends, which lost 0 bases and 3 bases, there was a span of 5 bases. CDR1 SGHRS and CDR2 YFSETQ come from the germline V gene. The CDR3 loop spans 13 amino acids. CDR3 loop: CASSLGGTDTQYF. The CDR3 DNA follows: TGCGCCAGCAGCTTGGGGGGGACAGATACGCAGTATTTT.

CDR3 sequence reads: CASRRGAGGYTF. The CDR3 bases are TGTGCCAGCAGGCGGGGGGCGGGTGGCTACACCTTC. The J gene is TRBJ1-2, the V gene TRBV28, with D possibly TRBD1 on 6 matching bases. CDR1 is MDHEN, CDR2 SYDVKM, per germline. Trimming cost V 6 bases and J 7 bases, with 12 bases left between them. The CDR3 consists of 12 residues.

The rearrangement joins TRBV5-1 to TRBJ1-4; TRBD1 matches 7 bases. The CDR3 contains 14 residues. With V trimmed by 3 bases and J by 8 bases, 7 bases remained unmatched. CDR1 SGHRS and CDR2 YFSETQ come from the germline V gene. For the CDR3, the DNA is TGCGCCAGCAGCTCCCGAGACAGGGACGAAAAACTGTTTTTT. Encoded protein: CASSSRDRDEKLFF.

V usage is TRBV5-1 and J usage is TRBJ2-3; D is perhaps TRBD1 or TRBD2 (6 bases each). The CDR3 is 14 amino acids. From germline, CDR1 is SGHRS and CDR2 YFSETQ. V lost 5 bases and J lost 2, with 12 bases in between. CDR3 loop: CASRGGLFTDTQYF. In DNA, the CDR3 is TGCGCCAGCAGGGGGGGCCTCTTCACAGATACGCAGTATTTT.

In its sample, this clonotype is medium-sized. This sequence joins TRBV27 and TRBJ2-1, with a weak D call TRBD1 (6 bases). Trimming cost V 0 bases and J 8 bases, with 14 bases left between them. Germline CDR1 is MNHEY and CDR2 is SMNVEV (reference sequence). The CDR3 has 15 residues. The CDR3 coding sequence is TGTGCCAGCAGTTTATCGCCGGACAGCGGCGATGAGCAGTTCTTC. Protein product: CASSLSPDSGDEQFF.

The chain couples TRBV6-6 to TRBJ1-2; 12 nucleotides line up with TRBD1. Germline-derived CDR1 and CDR2 are MNHNY and SVGAGI (reference sequence). The CDR3 runs 19 residues. The J segment lost 4 bases and the V segment lost 2 bases, leaving 14 bases of the junction unmatched. CDR3 loop: CASSYRTPGQGAPGYGYTF. The CDR3 DNA follows: TGTGCCAGCAGTTACCGTACACCGGGACAGGGGGCGCCTGGCTATGGCTACACCTTC.

Details on this clonotype: This clone may be a read error of a much larger clone one base away. The rearrangement uses TRBV19 and TRBJ1-3; possibly TRBD1 for D (6 bases). The V and J ends lost 3 bases and 8 bases respectively, with 11 bases between them. In germline, CDR1 is LNHDA, CDR2 SQIVND (reference sequence). CDR3 length equals 13 residues. The CDR3 spells CASSIGTRHTIYF. The DNA of the CDR3 is TGTGCCAGTAGTATTGGGACACGGCACACCATATATTTT.

V and J are TRBV5-1 and TRBJ2-7; 7 nucleotides align to TRBD2. The CDR3 sequence is 14 residues long. V shed 5 bases, J shed 0 bases, and the junction held 5 bases outside the gene matches. CDR1 is SGHRS and CDR2 is YFSETQ in the germline V gene. In DNA form, the CDR3 reads TGCGCCAGCAGATCCGGGACTAACTCCTACGAGCAGTACTTC. As protein: CASRSGTNSYEQYF.

J is TRBJ2-7 and V is TRBV18; D not resolved. V was clipped by 2 bases and J by 4 bases, with 9 bases between them. Germline V gene data show CDR1 as KGHSH and CDR2 as LQKENI. The CDR3 covers 13 residues. CDR3 nucleotides: TGTGCCAGCTCACCAATCTCCGGGTACGAGCAGTACTTC. This sequence encodes CASSPISGYEQYF.

The chain has TRBV20-1 and TRBJ2-1; 7 bases fit TRBD1. The CDR3 is 13 amino acids. The germline CDR1 and CDR2 sequences are DFQATT and SNEGSKA (reference sequence). Trimming at V came to 5 bases and at J to 6 bases, leaving 7 bases not matched to a gene. In DNA, the CDR3 is TGCAGTGCTTTCGGACCAGGGGGCAATGAGCAGTTCTTC. Its translation: CSAFGPGGNEQFF.

This clonotype was found a few times. V gene TRBV6-5 combines with J gene TRBJ2-7; perhaps TRBD1 as D (6 bases). Germline V CDR1 and CDR2: MNHEY, SVGAGI. V shed 2 bases and J shed 2 bases, with 16 bases lying between them. This CDR3 contains 16 residues. The CDR3 nucleotides read TGTGCCAGCAGTTACCCCGGCAACAGGGTAACCTACGAGCAGTACTTC. Translated: CASSYPGNRVTYEQYF.

Within the sample, this clonotype is medium-sized. V and J are TRBV19 and TRBJ2-1; TRBD1 agrees at 9 bases. V shed 6 bases and J 6 bases; nucleotides not matched to a gene: 12. This CDR3 comprises 16 residues. Germline assignment: CDR1 LNHDA and CDR2 SQIVND (reference sequence). CDR3 sequence reads: CASRGEGQGMGNEQFF. Here the CDR3 DNA reads TGTGCCAGTAGAGGGGAAGGACAGGGGATGGGCAATGAGCAGTTCTTC.

This chain links TRBV19 with TRBJ1-2; 8 bases map to TRBD1. CDR1 and CDR2 from the germline V gene are LNHDA and SQIVND (reference sequence). The CDR3 runs 15 residues. Germline trimming cut 6 bases from V and 2 bases from J; bases unmatched to any gene: 8. This chain's CDR3 is CASRNPGGANYGYTF. In DNA, the CDR3 is TGTGCCAGTAGGAATCCAGGGGGCGCGAACTATGGCTACACCTTC.

Many counts were recorded for this clonotype. The CDR3 protein is CASSYTGGAANEQFF. The CDR3 DNA reads as TGTGCCAGCAGTTACACGGGGGGGGCGGCCAATGAGCAGTTCTTC. The gene calls are TRBV6-2 or TRBV6-3 and TRBJ2-1; 8 bases align to TRBD2. Losses at the gene ends were 2 bases for V and 6 bases for J; bases not matched to a gene: 6. The CDR3 has 15 amino acids. Germline V CDR1 and CDR2: MNHEY, SVGEGT.

This clonotype was seen at least ten times. This chain connects TRBV10-3 to TRBJ2-3; the match to TRBD1 covers 8 bases. The V and J ends lost 6 bases and 7 bases, in that order; junction bases with no gene match: 9. Looked up from germline, CDR1 is ENHRY and CDR2 is SYGVKD. The CDR3 sequence is 14 residues long. CDR3 bases: TGTGCCATCAGAGAAGACAGGGGCTCTCATACGCAGTATTTT. Protein sequence: CAIREDRGSHTQYF.

The table lists this clonotype with many counts. The rearrangement uses TRBV5-4 and TRBJ1-4, with TRBD1 matching over 8 bases. The CDR3 consists of 16 residues. Losses at the gene ends were 2 bases for V and 5 bases for J; bases not matched to a gene: 8. Germline V CDR1 and CDR2: SGHNT, YYREEE (reference sequence). The DNA of the CDR3 is TGTGCCAGCAGCTTCCGCGACAGGGGTGGGAATGAAAAACTGTTTTTT. Residues: CASSFRDRGGNEKLFF.

Regarding this clonotype: A much larger clone differs from this one at a single base, so this may be a read error. J is TRBJ2-7 and V is TRBV6-5; TRBD1 matches at 9 bases. CDR3 length equals 14 residues. Germline loops: CDR1 MNHEY, CDR2 SVGAGI. DNA of the CDR3: TGTACCAGCAGTTACCGGACAGGGGATTACGAGCAGTACTTC. It encodes CTSSYRTGDYEQYF.

J is TRBJ1-1 and V is TRBV6-5; TRBD1 might be the D (5 bases). Trimming shortened V by 7 bases and J by 4 bases, and 13 bases separated the two germline ends. Germline assignment: CDR1 MNHEY and CDR2 SVGAGI. There are 13 residues in the CDR3. CDR3 residues: CASNQGVVTEAFF. CDR3 coding DNA: TGTGCCAGCAACCAAGGGGTGGTCACTGAAGCTTTCTTT.

The J gene is TRBJ2-2, the V gene TRBV19, with TRBD2 matching over 10 bases. Per the germline V gene, CDR1 is LNHDA and CDR2 is SQIVND (reference sequence). The CDR3 extends over 17 amino acids. V was pared by 5 bases and J by 0 bases, with 6 bases of the junction left unmatched. As DNA, the CDR3 is TGTGCCAGTAGTCTAGGTAGCGGGGGGTCGAACACCGGGGAGCTGTTTTTT. Its protein is CASSLGSGGSNTGELFF.